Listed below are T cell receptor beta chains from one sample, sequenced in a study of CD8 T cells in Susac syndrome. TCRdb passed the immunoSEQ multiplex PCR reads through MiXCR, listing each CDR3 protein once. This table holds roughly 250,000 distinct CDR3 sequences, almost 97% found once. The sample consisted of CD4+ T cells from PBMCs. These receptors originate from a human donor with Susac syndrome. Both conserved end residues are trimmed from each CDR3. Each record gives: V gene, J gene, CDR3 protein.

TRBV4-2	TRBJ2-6	ASSTLGSYANVLT
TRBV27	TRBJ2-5	ASRKVRAAQETQY
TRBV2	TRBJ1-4	ASRASDEKLF
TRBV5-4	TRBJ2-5	ASSLVGGRAETQY
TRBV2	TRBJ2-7	ASSEQGSWSEQY
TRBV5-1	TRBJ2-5	ASSLEDVGRTTQY
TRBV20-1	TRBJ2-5	SARLPGIEETQY
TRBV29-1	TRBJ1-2	SVDTGGGGYT
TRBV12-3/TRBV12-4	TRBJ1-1	ASSFGGEDTEAF
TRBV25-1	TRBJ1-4	ASSEYGGTGNEKLF
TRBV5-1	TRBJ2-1	ASSLASRGYNEQF
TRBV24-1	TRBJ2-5	ATSGAETQY
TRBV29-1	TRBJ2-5	SVNPTSSGRETQY
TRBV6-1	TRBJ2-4	ASSPTSLAEPKNIQY
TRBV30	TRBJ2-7	AWSPNLARGSYEQY
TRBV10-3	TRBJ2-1	AIGRGQRMSNEQF
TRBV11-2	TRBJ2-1	ASSLGGLAGVSGQF
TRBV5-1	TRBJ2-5	ASSGSRGGTGETQY
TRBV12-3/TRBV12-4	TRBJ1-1	ASTLQDTNTEAF
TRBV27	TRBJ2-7	ASIPLGTGLRDEQY
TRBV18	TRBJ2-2	ATTRGTASGELF
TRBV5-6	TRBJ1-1	ATGRANTEAF
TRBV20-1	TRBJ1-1	SASGAGRENTEAF
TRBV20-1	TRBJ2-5	SALGRDGVWETQY
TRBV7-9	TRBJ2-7	ASSTWTDEQY
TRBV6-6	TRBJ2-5	ASSLPGETQY
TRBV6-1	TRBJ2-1	ASREGHGSSYNEQF
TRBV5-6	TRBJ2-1	ASSWGPYNEQF
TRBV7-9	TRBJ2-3	ASPLETFDTQY
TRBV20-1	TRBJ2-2	SAERWGDTGELF
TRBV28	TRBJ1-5	ASSSGWNQPQH
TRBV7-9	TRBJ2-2	ASSRGHSNTGELF
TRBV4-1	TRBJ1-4	ASSQVLRDRDEKLF
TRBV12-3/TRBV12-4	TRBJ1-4	ASSRTEDEKLF
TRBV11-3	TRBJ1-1	ASSFGSRLEVNTEAF
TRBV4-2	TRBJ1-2	ASSLSGQGADGYT
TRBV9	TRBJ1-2	ASGVGGGAGYGYT
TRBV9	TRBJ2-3	ASQQGGYTDTQY
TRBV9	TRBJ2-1	ASSPHEGQQF
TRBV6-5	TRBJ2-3	ASTDYSTDTQY
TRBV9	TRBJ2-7	ASSATTGGDEQY
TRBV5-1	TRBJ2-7	ASSLSLAEIYEQY
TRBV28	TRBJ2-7	ASRDSVRYEQY
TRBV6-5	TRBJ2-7	ASGRGDSHEQY
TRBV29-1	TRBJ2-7	SVERRERWNEQY
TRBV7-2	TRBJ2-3	ASSTSSGRAKDTQY
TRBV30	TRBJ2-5	AWSLDRGRRETQY
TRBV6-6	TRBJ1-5	ASSSLTGSNQPQH
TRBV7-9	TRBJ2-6	ASSSGGGANVLT
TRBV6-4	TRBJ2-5	ASSRNVEETQY
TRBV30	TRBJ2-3	AWSAQLKGRADTQY
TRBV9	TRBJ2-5	ASSVATSGDLQETQY
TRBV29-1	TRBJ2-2	SGGQGGGGELF
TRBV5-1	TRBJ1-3	ASSLGQGFGNTIY